The next 18 T cell receptor beta chains were all read from a single sample in a study of T cells in Graves' hyperthyroidism and ophthalmopathy. Using RNA transcripts as the source, TCR beta CDR3 regions were amplified. First-round RT-PCR with HTBI primers amplified the TCR CDR3 region. TCRdb reprocessed the multiplex PCR reads via MiXCR and lists one record per CDR3 protein. The sample includes 610,000 or so distinct CDR3 sequences, around 45% of them seen just once. The specimen was peripheral blood or thyroid tissue (not recorded which). These receptors all come from a woman aged 18-29 years with Graves' hyperthyroidism.

CDR3 region: CAGEGTSGFDSEQYF. CDR3 coding DNA: TGTGCCGGGGAGGGGACTAGCGGTTTCGATTCCGAGCAGTACTTC. V is TRBV2 and J is TRBJ2-7, with TRBD2 matching over 11 bases. In germline, CDR1 is SNHLY, CDR2 FYNNEI. The CDR3 runs 15 residues. V lost 11 bases, J lost 6 bases, and 15 bases stayed unmatched. Full variable domain (outside the CDR3, taken from reference TRBV2 and TRBJ2-7): EPEVTQTPSHQVTQMGQEVILRCVPISNHLYFYWYRQILGQKVEFLVSFYNNEISEKSEIFDDQFSVERPDGSNFTLKIRSTKLEDSAMYFCAGEGTSGFDSEQYFGPGTRLTVT.

V and J are TRBV15 and TRBJ2-7, with TRBD1 identical over 7 bases. The V segment lost 3 bases and the J segment 0 bases; nucleotides outside the gene matches: 5. The CDR3 loop spans 15 amino acids. Per germline, CDR1 LNHNV and CDR2 YYDKDF (reference sequence). The CDR3 coding sequence is TGTGCCACCAGCAGTGTGGGACAGTCCTCCTACGAGCAGTACTTC. Residues: CATSSVGQSSYEQYF.

V and J are TRBV7-3 and TRBJ1-1; TRBD1 is a possible D gene (5 bases). The CDR3 sequence is 15 residues long. V lost 3 bases and J 5 bases, leaving 16 bases between the germline ends. The germline V gene has CDR1 SGHTA and CDR2 FQGTGA. CDR3 nucleotides: TGTGCCAGCAGCTTTACGACTCCAGGGTGGACTGAAGCTTTCTTT. Translation gives CASSFTTPGWTEAFF. The full variable domain, with the rest looked up from reference TRBV7-3 and TRBJ1-1, is GAGVSQTPSNKVTEKGKYVELRCDPISGHTALYWYRQSLGQGPEFLIYFQGTGAADDSGLPNDRFFAVRPEGSVSTLKIQRTERGDSAVYLCASSFTTPGWTEAFFGQGTRLTVV.

The rearrangement uses TRBV7-8 and TRBJ1-6, with 10 bases aligning to TRBD1. Trimming cost V 1 base and J 5 bases; bases outside gene matches: 2. Germline values: CDR1 SGHVS, CDR2 FQNEAQ. The CDR3 consists of 16 residues. The CDR3 here is CASSLDGTGDNSPLHF. The CDR3 DNA reads TGTGCCAGCAGCTTAGACGGGACAGGGGATAATTCACCCCTCCACTTT.

The genes are TRBV7-9 and TRBJ1-5; no clear D. The V end was cut by 6 bases, the J end by 2 bases, with 11 bases between. Germline V gene sequence: CDR1 SEHNR, CDR2 FQNEAQ (reference sequence). The CDR3 extends over 14 amino acids. CDR3: CASSVLDGNQPQHF. The CDR3 DNA follows: TGTGCCAGCAGTGTTCTTGATGGCAATCAGCCCCAGCATTTT.

This clonotype was observed a few times. The chain links TRBV3-1 to TRBJ2-7; D remains ambiguous. The CDR3 length is 18 residues. In germline, CDR1 is LGHDT, CDR2 YNNKEL (reference sequence). Deletions cut 1 base from V and 3 bases from J, with 22 bases between. This chain's CDR3 is CASSQARFLKDAIYEQYF. In nucleotides, the CDR3 is TGTGCCAGCAGCCAAGCCCGATTTTTGAAGGACGCGATCTACGAGCAGTACTTC.

This clonotype was picked up many times. The chain carries TRBV12-3 or TRBV12-4 and TRBJ1-1; tentative D call: TRBD1 (5 bases). CDR3 length: 13 residues. Trimming cost V 1 base and J 11 bases, with 14 bases left between them. CDR3 nucleotide sequence: TGTGCCAGCAGTTTAGACCAATATAAGGGGGCTTTCTTT. Translating it yields CASSLDQYKGAFF.

This clonotype was observed a handful of times. The V gene is TRBV6-1, the J gene TRBJ1-2; 7 bases agree with TRBD1. CDR3 size: 14 residues. Germline CDR1 MNHNS, CDR2 SASEGT. V lost 1 base, J lost 4 bases, and 3 bases stayed unmatched. The CDR3 loop is CASSEGTGVYGYTF. The CDR3 DNA reads TGTGCCAGCAGTGAAGGGACAGGCGTCTATGGCTACACCTTC.

This clonotype was recorded a few times. The J gene is TRBJ2-3, the V gene TRBV7-3; D gene ambiguous. CDR1 SGHTA and CDR2 FQGTGA come from the germline V gene. The CDR3 runs to 13 residues. Trimming took off 5 bases at V and 1 base at J, with 7 bases between the two ends. The CDR3 DNA reads as TGTGCCAGCAGCCGAGCTGGCACAGATACGCAGTATTTT. Its protein product is CASSRAGTDTQYF.

The rearrangement uses TRBV12-3 or TRBV12-4 and TRBJ2-4; perhaps TRBD2 as D (7 bases). The CDR3 loop spans 13 amino acids. V lost 6 bases and J lost 9, with 15 bases in between. The CDR3 nucleotides are TGTGCCAGCAGCTTGGGGGGGGGCTTCATTCAGTACTTC. Amino acid sequence: CASSLGGGFIQYF.

The table lists this clonotype with a few counts. The chain links TRBV2 to TRBJ2-5; the match to TRBD2 covers 14 bases. The germline V gene has CDR1 SNHLY and CDR2 FYNNEI. Trimming took 4 bases from V and 4 from J; bases not matched to a gene: 8. There are 17 residues in the CDR3. The CDR3 nucleotides read TGTGCCAGCAGTGCGTCCGGGACTAGCGGGAGAGGAGAGACCCAGTACTTC. Translating it yields CASSASGTSGRGETQYF.

This clonotype was detected only a few times. The chain recombines TRBV10-2 with TRBJ1-2; 10 bases are a match to TRBD1. The CDR3 totals 14 residues. V lost 7 bases and J lost 1; bases outside the gene matches: 3. Germline V lookup: CDR1 WSHSY, CDR2 SAAADI. CDR3 protein: CASKDRGGNYGYTF. The CDR3 nucleotides read TGCGCCAGCAAGGACAGGGGGGGTAACTATGGCTACACCTTC.

In regard to this clonotype: The germline gene is not matched at one end of the junction; a read error may be the cause. This chain uses TRBV6-1 with TRBJ2-6; 11 nucleotides match TRBD1. Looked up from germline, CDR1 is MNHNS and CDR2 is SASEGT. CDR3 length: 15 residues. The CDR3 nucleotides read TGTGCCAGCAGTTCGGCCGGGACAGGGGGCAACGTCCTGACTTTC. As protein: CASSSAGTGGNVLTF.

The chain's CDR3 is CSVQQGAGAFF. The CDR3 DNA follows: TGCAGCGTTCAACAGGGGGCCGGAGCTTTCTTT. The chain recombines TRBV29-1 with TRBJ1-1, with TRBD1 matching 9 bases. The CDR3 covers 11 residues. The V gene's germline CDR1 is SQVTM and CDR2 ANQGSEA. With V trimmed by 5 bases and J by 10 bases, 5 bases remained unmatched.

Note on this clonotype: With a much larger clone just one base away, this may be a read error. This sequence joins TRBV5-4 and TRBJ2-5; 8 positions agree with TRBD2. The CDR3 spans 15 residues. Germline-derived CDR1 and CDR2 are SGHNT and YYREEE (reference sequence). V trimming: 4 bases; J trimming: 0 bases; junction bases outside the gene matches: 5. CDR3 sequence: CASSQDSGNQETQYF. The CDR3 DNA follows: TGTGCCAGCAGCCAAGATAGCGGGAACCAAGAGACCCAGTACTTC. The full variable domain, its missing parts supplied by reference TRBV5-4 and TRBJ2-5, is ETGVTQSPTHLIKTRGQQVTLRCSSQSGHNTVSWYQQALGQGPQFIFQYYREEENGRGNFPPRFSGLQFPNYSSELNVNALELDDSALYLCASSQDSGNQETQYFGPGTRLLVL.

This clonotype was recorded at least ten times. This chain links TRBV20-1 with TRBJ2-3; the D gene is possibly TRBD1 (6 bases). Trimming removed 0 bases from V and 1 base from J, with 14 bases in between. The CDR3 is 16 residues long. Germline V CDR1 and CDR2: DFQATT, SNEGSKA (reference sequence). The CDR3 protein is CSARDLSQGGTDTQYF. The CDR3 DNA reads as TGCAGTGCTAGAGATCTGTCACAGGGAGGCACAGATACGCAGTATTTT.

This clonotype showed up many times. An end of the junction does not agree with germline; a read error may underlie this. V gene TRBV7-7 combines with J gene TRBJ2-5; TRBD1 is a possible D gene (6 bases). Germline CDR1 SSHAT, CDR2 FNYEAQ (reference sequence). There are 16 residues in the CDR3. CDR3 in amino acids: CASSRTRDTYQETQYF. Written as DNA, the CDR3 is TGTGCTAGCAGCAGGACCCGGGACACGTACCAAGAGACCCAGTACTTC.

CDR3 DNA: TGTGCCAGCAGCCGGGGCTTTGAAGCTTTCTTT. Its translation is CASSRGFEAFF. This rearrangement joins TRBV7-2 to TRBJ1-1; possible D gene TRBD1, 5 bases. CDR1 SGHTA and CDR2 FQGNSA come from the germline V gene. This CDR3 has 11 amino acids. V was clipped by 5 bases and J by 7 bases, with 8 bases between them.